The 23 T cell receptor beta chains in this list originate from one sample, sequenced in a study of cytomegalovirus exposure and HLA in healthy donors. PCR was performed using 60 Vbeta and 13 Jbeta primers. The repertoire was sequenced with immunoSEQ multiplex PCR; TCRdb's copy has only in-frame clones and lacks some. Among about 94,000 clones listed, 81% were seen once. Material: PBMCs. The receptor set was obtained from a human donor in good health.

The chain employs TRBV18 and TRBJ1-1; D not certain. Germline CDR1 reads KGHSH; CDR2 reads LQKENI. V gave up 1 base and J gave up 8 bases, with 8 bases separating them. This CDR3 contains 12 residues. The chain's CDR3 is CASSPQTEEAFF. The CDR3 DNA is TGTGCCAGCTCACCACAAACAGAAGAAGCTTTCTTT.

The chain joins TRBV7-2 to TRBJ2-7; tentatively, D is TRBD1 (6 bases). The germline CDR1 and CDR2 sequences are SGHTA and FQGNSA. The CDR3 has 15 amino acids. V lost 3 bases to trimming and J lost 2 bases, with 14 bases between them. The CDR3 DNA is TGTGCCAGCAGCTTTACAGGGTCTGGAACCTACGAGCAGTACTTC. It yields the protein CASSFTGSGTYEQYF.

The chain joins TRBV19 to TRBJ2-3; D gene unclear. V was clipped by 6 bases and J by 1 base, with 14 bases between them. Germline V gives CDR1 LNHDA, CDR2 SQIVND (reference sequence). This CDR3 spans 15 amino acids. The CDR3 loop is CASRSPAERTDTQYF. The DNA for the CDR3 is TGTGCCAGTAGATCTCCGGCGGAGCGCACAGATACGCAGTATTTT. The variable domain in full, with the rest retrieved from reference TRBV19 and TRBJ2-3, is DGGITQSPKYLFRKEGQNVTLSCEQNLNHDAMYWYRQDPGQGLRLIYYSQIVNDFQKGDIAEGYSVSREKKESFPLTVTSAQKNPTAFYLCASRSPAERTDTQYFGPGTRLTVL.

This chain joins TRBV27 and TRBJ1-2; 8 bases agree with TRBD1. J was trimmed by 4 bases and V by 10 bases; bases with no gene match: 14. CDR1 and CDR2 from the germline V gene are MNHEY and SMNVEV (reference sequence). The CDR3 spans 15 residues. The CDR3 loop is CAIPPGGQELYGYTF. The CDR3, as DNA: TGTGCCATCCCCCCAGGGGGACAGGAACTCTATGGCTACACCTTC.

The chain links TRBV7-9 to TRBJ2-3, with TRBD1 identical over 9 bases. The CDR3 contains 15 residues. V shed 3 bases, J shed 4 bases, and the junction held 5 bases outside the gene matches. Looked up from germline, CDR1 is SEHNR and CDR2 is FQNEAQ (reference sequence). CDR3 coding DNA: TGTGCCAGCAGCTTTGGGGGACAGGGCGCAGATACGCAGTATTTT. The encoded protein is CASSFGGQGADTQYF.

The chain is built from TRBV7-8 and TRBJ2-7; D is possibly TRBD1 (6 bases). Trimming removed 6 bases at V and 1 base at J, with 13 bases between. This CDR3 has 14 amino acids. Germline assignment: CDR1 SGHVS and CDR2 FQNEAQ. CDR3 loop: CASRSGTSSYEQYF. In DNA form, the CDR3 reads TGTGCCAGCAGGTCCGGGACAAGTTCCTACGAGCAGTACTTC. Variable domain in full (rest from reference TRBV7-8 and TRBJ2-7): GAGVSQSPRYKVAKRGQDVALRCDPISGHVSLFWYQQALGQGPEFLTYFQNEAQLDKSGLPSDRFFAERPEGSVSTLKIQRTQQEDSAVYLCASRSGTSSYEQYFGPGTRLTVT.

This clone was seen just once. The V call is TRBV9, the J call TRBJ2-1; 9 bases align to TRBD1. This CDR3 contains 15 residues. Per the germline V gene, CDR1 is SGDLS and CDR2 is YYNGEE. V lost 4 bases and J lost 4; bases outside the gene matches: 6. CDR3 sequence reads: CASSRTGDGYNEQFF. DNA for the CDR3: TGTGCCAGCAGCCGGACAGGGGATGGGTACAATGAGCAGTTCTTC.

V is TRBV5-4 and J is TRBJ1-2, with a weak D call TRBD1 (6 bases). The V and J ends lost 4 bases and 5 bases respectively, with 12 bases between them. Germline CDR1 and CDR2: SGHNT and YYREEE (reference sequence). The CDR3 is 13 amino acids. The CDR3 spells CASSTDRNYGYTF. The CDR3 nucleotides read TGTGCCAGCAGCACCGACAGGAATTATGGCTACACCTTC.

The chain combines TRBV7-9 with TRBJ2-5; tentative D call: TRBD2 (6 bases). CDR1 is SEHNR, CDR2 FQNEAQ, per germline (reference sequence). The germline V and J ends were trimmed by 5 bases and 0 bases, with 13 bases remaining between them. The CDR3 spans 15 residues. CDR3 region: CASSNQRDYQETQYF. CDR3 nucleotides: TGTGCCAGCAGCAACCAACGGGACTACCAAGAGACCCAGTACTTC.

V usage is TRBV30 and J usage is TRBJ1-1, with D hard to call. This CDR3 comprises 13 residues. The ends were cut back, 2 bases at V and 1 base at J, with 8 bases in the middle. Germline lookup yields CDR1 GTSNPN and CDR2 SVGIG (reference sequence). The CDR3 here is CAWSKQANTEAFF. The CDR3 coding sequence is TGTGCCTGGAGTAAGCAGGCGAACACTGAAGCTTTCTTT.

V is TRBV15 and J is TRBJ2-2; TRBD2 might be the D (6 bases). The ends were cut back, 0 bases at V and 0 bases at J, with 14 bases in the middle. The CDR3 contains 18 residues. Germline CDR1 reads LNHNV; CDR2 reads YYDKDF (reference sequence). CDR3 sequence: CATSRDLGDFANTGELFF. CDR3 DNA sequence: TGTGCCACCAGCAGAGATCTAGGGGACTTCGCGAACACCGGGGAGCTGTTTTTT.

This sequence joins TRBV19 and TRBJ1-1; unclear D gene. Germline CDR1 is LNHDA and CDR2 is SQIVND (reference sequence). V lost 5 bases, J lost 7 bases, and 11 bases lay in between. CDR3 length: 12 residues. In DNA form, the CDR3 reads TGTGCCAGTAGTCCAACGGGTCTTGAAGCTTTCTTT. Protein sequence: CASSPTGLEAFF.

This clone appeared a few times. This sequence joins TRBV4-1 and TRBJ1-4; a possible D gene is TRBD1 (5 bases). The germline gives CDR1 MGHRA, CDR2 YSYEKL. The length of the CDR3 is 13 residues. The ends were cut back, 3 bases at V and 13 bases at J, with 15 bases in the middle. The CDR3 coding sequence is TGCGCCAGCAGCCAGTATACAGGCATTAGACTGTTTTTT. Translating gives CASSQYTGIRLFF.

This clone was found a few times. This sequence joins TRBV21-1 and TRBJ2-2; whether TRBD2, the table's D call, matches the DNA was not checked. TRBV21-1 is a documented pseudogene. This CDR3 comprises 22 residues. The CDR3 coding sequence is TGTGCCAGCAAGGCGGGAGGGCCTGGTCCCCGGATTCTTTACACGAACACCGGGGAGCTGTTTTTT. This translates into CASKAGGPGPRILYTNTGELFF.

This clone was observed once. V gene TRBV11-3 combines with J gene TRBJ1-1, with unresolved D. The CDR3 extends over 13 amino acids. V was shortened by 1 base and J by 6 bases, with 9 bases between the two germline ends. Per germline, CDR1 SGHNT and CDR2 YENEEA. CDR3 residues: CASSLGGAAEAFF. In DNA, the CDR3 is TGTGCCAGCAGCTTAGGGGGAGCGGCTGAAGCTTTCTTT.

The chain links TRBV7-3 to TRBJ1-5, with TRBD1 as a possible D gene (6 bases). Trimming took off 4 bases at V and 0 bases at J, with 7 bases between the two ends. The CDR3 covers 14 residues. The germline V gene encodes CDR1 SGHTA and CDR2 FQGTGA. The CDR3 nucleotides are TGTGCCAGCAGCTCGGACAGTAGCAATCAGCCCCAGCATTTT. Translation gives CASSSDSSNQPQHF. Drawing the rest from reference TRBV7-3 and TRBJ1-5, the complete variable domain is GAGVSQTPSNKVTEKGKYVELRCDPISGHTALYWYRQSLGQGPEFLIYFQGTGAADDSGLPNDRFFAVRPEGSVSTLKIQRTERGDSAVYLCASSSDSSNQPQHFGDGTRLSIL.

This chain uses TRBV19 with TRBJ1-2; a possible D gene is TRBD1 (6 bases). Deletions cut 7 bases from V and 6 bases from J, with 18 bases between. Germline CDR1 LNHDA, CDR2 SQIVND (reference sequence). This CDR3 is 14 amino acids long. The CDR3 DNA reads TGTGCCAGTAACCTACTATACAGGGCGGATGGCTACACCTTC. Amino acids: CASNLLYRADGYTF. The full variable domain, in which reference TRBV19 and TRBJ1-2 provide the parts outside the CDR3, is DGGITQSPKYLFRKEGQNVTLSCEQNLNHDAMYWYRQDPGQGLRLIYYSQIVNDFQKGDIAEGYSVSREKKESFPLTVTSAQKNPTAFYLCASNLLYRADGYTFGSGTRLTVV.

The rearrangement uses TRBV7-2 and TRBJ2-2, with 7 bases identical to TRBD1. Germline V gives CDR1 SGHTA, CDR2 FQGNSA. The CDR3 length is 16 residues. With 4 bases clipped from V and 2 bases from J, the junction kept 7 bases outside the gene matches. DNA for the CDR3: TGTGCCAGCAGCTCGCCCGGGACAGCTAACACCGGGGAGCTGTTTTTT. Translation gives CASSSPGTANTGELFF.

The rearrangement links TRBV12-5 to TRBJ2-3, with 9 nucleotides matching TRBD2. The junction had 16 bases not matched to a gene; V was cut back by 5 bases and J by 7 bases. This CDR3 is 17 amino acids long. Germline CDR1 reads LGHNT; CDR2 reads FRNRAP. The CDR3 protein is CASGPALAGERGYTQYF. The CDR3 DNA reads TGTGCTAGTGGTCCCGCCTTAGCGGGAGAGAGGGGTTATACGCAGTATTTT.

CDR3 in DNA: TGTGCCAGCAGTTCCCCCGGGACAGTCATGAACACTGAAGCTTTCTTT. The encoded protein is CASSSPGTVMNTEAFF. The chain carries TRBV28 and TRBJ1-1, with 7 bases aligning to TRBD1. This CDR3 region has 16 residues. Trimming took 4 bases from V and 0 from J; bases not matched to a gene: 8. Germline lookup yields CDR1 MDHEN and CDR2 SYDVKM.

This clone has more than one count but fewer than ten. This chain connects TRBV10-3 to TRBJ2-3, with D uncertain. The germline V gene has CDR1 ENHRY and CDR2 SYGVKD. Trimming shortened V by 4 bases and J by 0 bases, and 5 bases separated the two germline ends. This CDR3 is built from 13 residues. CDR3 DNA sequence: TGTGCCATCAGTGGAGTTAGCACAGATACGCAGTATTTT. Its translation: CAISGVSTDTQYF.

This rearrangement joins TRBV7-3 to TRBJ2-1; 9 positions match TRBD2. The CDR3 has 17 residues. Germline V gene lookup returns CDR1 SGHTA and CDR2 FQGTGA. V was pared by 5 bases and J by 0 bases, with 8 bases of the junction left unmatched. CDR3 DNA: TGTGCCAGCAGCCCCCGGGTTAGCGGGAGCTCCTACAATGAGCAGTTCTTC. It codes for CASSPRVSGSSYNEQFF.

The rearrangement joins TRBV4-3 to TRBJ1-1; D not certain. V was clipped by 0 bases and J by 1 base, with 12 bases between them. This CDR3 comprises 16 residues. Germline loops: CDR1 LGHNA, CDR2 YSLEER. CDR3 region: CASSQELARANTEAFF. In nucleotides, the CDR3 is TGCGCCAGCAGCCAAGAACTGGCGAGGGCGAACACTGAAGCTTTCTTT.